A single sample gave rise to the 25 T cell receptor beta chains below, sequenced in a study of blood T cell repertoires in COVID-19. The protocol was immunoSEQ multiplex PCR, while the TCRdb copy is restricted to in-frame clones and leaves out a portion. The profile covers approximately 150,000 clones, with about 85% appearing a single time and 2.6% taken by the ten largest. The specimen sequenced was peripheral blood. The receptors were sampled from a human donor with acute or convalescent COVID-19. The donor label of this sample is uncertain.

The rearrangement joins TRBV9 to TRBJ1-2, with 10 bases identical to TRBD1. There are 16 residues in the CDR3. V shed 3 bases and J 8 bases; nucleotides not matched to a gene: 13. The germline V gene has CDR1 SGDLS and CDR2 YYNGEE. CDR3 DNA: TGTGCCAGCAGCGAGGGGCTTCCGGGACAGGGGAGGGGCTACACCTTC. Amino acid sequence: CASSEGLPGQGRGYTF.

The J gene is TRBJ2-1, the V gene TRBV4-3, with 9 bases matching TRBD2. The CDR3 contains 16 residues. CDR1 and CDR2 (germline): LGHNA, YSLEER. With 3 bases clipped from V and 9 bases from J, the junction kept 12 bases outside the gene matches. The CDR3 coding sequence is TGCGCCAGCAGCCACTTCGAGAGCGGGGGGTCTACTGAGCAGTTCTTC. Its protein product is CASSHFESGGSTEQFF.

J is TRBJ1-5 and V is TRBV27, with 7 nucleotides matching TRBD1. Germline V gene sequence: CDR1 MNHEY, CDR2 SMNVEV (reference sequence). The CDR3 has 14 residues. J gave up 1 base and V 5 bases, and 2 bases lay outside the gene matches. The CDR3 DNA follows: TGTGCCAGCAGTCTACAGGGGAGCAATCAGCCCCAGCATTTT. It yields the protein CASSLQGSNQPQHF.

This clone occurred once. The chain employs TRBV5-1 and TRBJ2-1; D not resolved. Between the trimmed V and J ends, which lost 0 bases and 0 bases, there was a span of 7 bases. The CDR3 contains 15 residues. CDR1 is SGHRS and CDR2 is YFSETQ in the germline V gene. The CDR3 nucleotides read TGCGCCAGCAGCTTGGAGAGTCTCTCCTACAATGAGCAGTTCTTC. Amino acid sequence: CASSLESLSYNEQFF.

The chain carries TRBV11-3 and TRBJ2-2; 12 bases are a match to TRBD1. The CDR3 totals 17 residues. Trimming at V came to 3 bases and at J to 4 bases, leaving 6 bases not matched to a gene. Germline values: CDR1 SGHNT, CDR2 YENEEA. In DNA, the CDR3 is TGTGCCAGCAGCTTGATGGGACAGGGGGCGGTCACCGGGGAGCTGTTTTTT. It specifies CASSLMGQGAVTGELFF. Combining the CDR3 with reference TRBV11-3 and TRBJ2-2 gives the whole variable domain EAGVVQSPRYKIIEKKQPVAFWCNPISGHNTLYWYLQNLGQGPELLIRYENEEAVDDSQLPKDRFSAERLKGVDSTLKIQPAELGDSAVYLCASSLMGQGAVTGELFFGEGSRLTVL.

This rearrangement joins TRBV15 to TRBJ2-3; 7 bases match TRBD1. The V and J ends lost 5 bases and 2 bases, in that order; junction bases with no gene match: 7. The germline V gene encodes CDR1 LNHNV and CDR2 YYDKDF (reference sequence). The CDR3 loop spans 15 amino acids. The CDR3 DNA reads as TGTGCCACCAGCTTTGGACAGGTGGACACAGATACGCAGTATTTT. Protein product: CATSFGQVDTDTQYF.

This clone appeared once. The rearrangement uses TRBV24-1 and TRBJ2-2, with D possibly TRBD2 on 5 matching bases. This CDR3 contains 13 residues. Trimming removed 7 bases from V and 5 bases from J, with 10 bases in between. Germline CDR1 and CDR2: KGHDR and SFDVKD. This chain's CDR3 is CATSPGFTGELFF. In DNA form, the CDR3 reads TGTGCCACCAGCCCGGGATTTACCGGGGAGCTGTTTTTT.

The rearrangement joins TRBV9 to TRBJ2-1; D unresolved. The CDR3 spans 15 residues. Looked up from germline, CDR1 is SGDLS and CDR2 is YYNGEE. V was cut by 0 bases and J by 1 base, with 8 bases left in between. The CDR3 nucleotides read TGTGCCAGCAGCGTAGGCCAACAGTCCTACAATGAGCAGTTCTTC. This translates into CASSVGQQSYNEQFF.

In DNA form, the CDR3 reads TGCAGCGACCCAGGTGGGAACACTGAAGCTTTCTTT. This gives the protein CSDPGGNTEAFF. The genes are TRBV29-1 and TRBJ1-1; D is ambiguous. Trimming took off 7 bases at V and 1 base at J, with 10 bases between the two ends. The germline CDR1 and CDR2 sequences are SQVTM and ANQGSEA. The CDR3 totals 12 residues. Filled out from reference TRBV29-1 and TRBJ1-1, the complete variable domain reads SAVISQKPSRDICQRGTSLTIQCQVDSQVTMMFWYRQQPGQSLTLIATANQGSEATYESGFVIDKFPISRPNLTFSTLTVSNMSPEDSSIYLCSDPGGNTEAFFGQGTRLTVV.

The gene calls are TRBV14 and TRBJ2-7, with 8 bases aligning to TRBD1. The CDR3 consists of 16 residues. The V gene's germline CDR1 is SGHDN and CDR2 FVKESK. Unmatched junction bases numbered 11, after V lost 2 bases and J lost 5 bases. CDR3 residues: CASSQTARGLVDEQYV. The CDR3 nucleotides are TGTGCCAGCAGCCAAACAGCCAGGGGGCTTGTTGACGAGCAGTACGTC.

The V gene is TRBV6-5, the J gene TRBJ2-1; TRBD1 might be the D (5 bases). V lost 2 bases and J lost 8, with 13 bases in between. Germline-derived CDR1 and CDR2 are MNHEY and SVGAGI. The CDR3 is 14 residues long. The CDR3 sequence: CASSYGQGFDEQFF. CDR3 DNA: TGTGCCAGCAGTTACGGGCAGGGTTTCGATGAGCAGTTCTTC.

This chain uses TRBV19 with TRBJ2-2; TRBD1 matches at 7 bases. Trimming cost V 5 bases and J 5 bases; bases outside gene matches: 8. The CDR3 runs to 15 residues. Germline CDR1 LNHDA, CDR2 SQIVND (reference sequence). The CDR3 is CASSLDRLRTGELFF. CDR3 nucleotides: TGTGCCAGTAGTTTGGACAGGCTGAGAACCGGGGAGCTGTTTTTT.

This rearrangement joins TRBV20-1 to TRBJ2-5, with a tentative D call TRBD2 (5 bases). There are 13 residues in the CDR3. The germline CDR1 and CDR2 sequences are DFQATT and SNEGSKA (reference sequence). Deletions cut 3 bases from V and 3 bases from J, with 11 bases between. As DNA, the CDR3 is TGCAGTGCTAGTAGCGCAGCCAAAGAGACCCAGTACTTC. Its protein product is CSASSAAKETQYF.

The chain carries TRBV19 and TRBJ1-5, with 7 bases matching TRBD1. V trimming: 4 bases; J trimming: 0 bases; junction bases outside the gene matches: 6. There are 16 residues in the CDR3. CDR1 is LNHDA and CDR2 is SQIVND in the germline V gene (reference sequence). The CDR3 region is CASSKGQEISNQPQHF. CDR3 coding DNA: TGTGCCAGTAGTAAAGGACAGGAGATTAGCAATCAGCCCCAGCATTTT.

This chain connects TRBV29-1 to TRBJ2-3, with TRBD1 matching 10 bases. The ends lost 6 bases at V and 2 bases at J; junction bases unmatched: 8. CDR3 length: 15 residues. Germline-derived CDR1 and CDR2 are SQVTM and ANQGSEA. Here the CDR3 reads CSVDPGTGVTDTQYF. DNA of the CDR3: TGCAGCGTAGACCCCGGGACAGGGGTCACAGATACGCAGTATTTT.

The V gene is TRBV19, the J gene TRBJ2-1, with a tentative D call TRBD2 (5 bases). The germline CDR1 and CDR2 sequences are LNHDA and SQIVND (reference sequence). V shed 3 bases and J shed 6 bases, with 6 bases lying between them. This CDR3 contains 12 residues. CDR3 region: CASSIGGNEQFF. The CDR3, as DNA: TGTGCCAGTAGTATCGGAGGCAATGAGCAGTTCTTC. The whole variable domain, filled in from reference TRBV19 and TRBJ2-1, reads DGGITQSPKYLFRKEGQNVTLSCEQNLNHDAMYWYRQDPGQGLRLIYYSQIVNDFQKGDIAEGYSVSREKKESFPLTVTSAQKNPTAFYLCASSIGGNEQFFGPGTRLTVL.

This clone was seen once. DNA for the CDR3: TGTGCCAGTAGTATACAGACTAACACTGAAGCTTTCTTT. Amino acid sequence: CASSIQTNTEAFF. The rearrangement links TRBV19 to TRBJ1-1; no reliable D call. The CDR3 consists of 13 residues. Germline V gives CDR1 LNHDA, CDR2 SQIVND (reference sequence). V was shortened by 2 bases and J by 2 bases, with 6 bases between the two germline ends. Together with reference TRBV19 and TRBJ1-1, the CDR3 gives the full variable domain: DGGITQSPKYLFRKEGQNVTLSCEQNLNHDAMYWYRQDPGQGLRLIYYSQIVNDFQKGDIAEGYSVSREKKESFPLTVTSAQKNPTAFYLCASSIQTNTEAFFGQGTRLTVV.

This clone was recorded once. This sequence joins TRBV7-2 and TRBJ1-5, with D unresolved. Trimming took off 5 bases at V and 3 bases at J, with 14 bases between the two ends. This CDR3 contains 15 residues. Germline values: CDR1 SGHTA, CDR2 FQGNSA. CDR3 sequence reads: CASSPLRVLNQPQHF. The CDR3 DNA reads TGTGCCAGCAGCCCTCTGAGGGTCCTCAATCAGCCCCAGCATTTT. Using reference TRBV7-2 and TRBJ1-5 for the parts outside the CDR3, the full variable domain is GAGVSQSPSNKVTEKGKDVELRCDPISGHTALYWYRQSLGQGLEFLIYFQGNSAPDKSGLPSDRFSAERTGGSVSTLTIQRTQQEDSAVYLCASSPLRVLNQPQHFGDGTRLSIL.

This chain links TRBV3-1 (or the pseudogene TRBV3-2) with TRBJ2-2, with a weak D call TRBD1 (6 bases). Per germline, CDR1 LGHDT and CDR2 YNNKEL (reference sequence). The CDR3 totals 17 residues. The germline V and J ends were trimmed by 0 bases and 1 base, with 12 bases remaining between them. The CDR3 nucleotides read TGTGCCAGCAGCCAAGAAGTTGGGGGCAAGAACACCGGGGAGCTGTTTTTT. Its protein is CASSQEVGGKNTGELFF.

The rearrangement joins TRBV6-2 or TRBV6-3 to TRBJ1-2, with D maybe TRBD1 (6 bases). Germline V gene data show CDR1 as MNHEY and CDR2 as SVGEGT. V was cut by 8 bases and J by 8 bases, with 27 bases left in between. The CDR3 sequence is 16 residues long. CDR3 in amino acids: CASGPAGAKGFGGYTF. The DNA of the CDR3 is TGTGCCAGCGGCCCCGCAGGGGCGAAAGGCTTTGGGGGCTACACCTTC.

This clone came up a few times. The V and J genes are TRBV10-3 and TRBJ1-1, with 9 bases lining up with TRBD1. CDR1 ENHRY and CDR2 SYGVKD come from the germline V gene. This CDR3 has 15 residues. V shed 11 bases, J shed 3 bases, and the junction held 13 bases outside the gene matches. This CDR3 is CASRPRQGGDTEAFF. The CDR3 nucleotides read TGTGCCTCGCGCCCAAGACAGGGGGGGGACACTGAAGCTTTCTTT.

The chain joins TRBV2 to TRBJ1-1; 7 nucleotides align to TRBD1. The CDR3 runs to 15 residues. In germline, CDR1 is SNHLY, CDR2 FYNNEI. The ends lost 5 bases at V and 1 base at J; junction bases unmatched: 7. The CDR3 protein is CASSRTGTANTEAFF. The DNA of the CDR3 is TGTGCCAGCAGTCGCACCGGGACAGCGAACACTGAAGCTTTCTTT.

This chain joins TRBV7-2 and TRBJ2-1, with TRBD2 matching over 12 bases. The V and J ends lost 10 bases and 6 bases, in that order; junction bases with no gene match: 7. CDR3 length: 14 residues. The germline V gene has CDR1 SGHTA and CDR2 FQGNSA. The CDR3 here is CANILAGGPNEQFF. DNA of the CDR3: TGTGCCAACATACTAGCGGGGGGCCCCAATGAGCAGTTCTTC. Supplemented by reference TRBV7-2 and TRBJ2-1, the full variable domain reads GAGVSQSPSNKVTEKGKDVELRCDPISGHTALYWYRQSLGQGLEFLIYFQGNSAPDKSGLPSDRFSAERTGGSVSTLTIQRTQQEDSAVYLCANILAGGPNEQFFGPGTRLTVL.

The gene calls are TRBV5-1 and TRBJ2-7; 7 positions match TRBD1. The CDR3 runs to 14 residues. Germline V gene data show CDR1 as SGHRS and CDR2 as YFSETQ. J was trimmed by 3 bases and V by 3 bases; bases with no gene match: 6. In nucleotides, the CDR3 is TGCGCCAGCAGCTCGACAGGGTTGATCTACGAGCAGTACTTC. It translates to CASSSTGLIYEQYF.

The genes are TRBV12-3 or TRBV12-4 and TRBJ1-6, with D tentatively TRBD1 (6 bases). V was pared by 0 bases and J by 15 bases, with 12 bases between. This CDR3 region has 13 residues. CDR3 in amino acids: CASSLADSAHLHF. The CDR3 DNA follows: TGTGCCAGCAGTTTAGCGGACAGTGCCCACCTCCACTTT.